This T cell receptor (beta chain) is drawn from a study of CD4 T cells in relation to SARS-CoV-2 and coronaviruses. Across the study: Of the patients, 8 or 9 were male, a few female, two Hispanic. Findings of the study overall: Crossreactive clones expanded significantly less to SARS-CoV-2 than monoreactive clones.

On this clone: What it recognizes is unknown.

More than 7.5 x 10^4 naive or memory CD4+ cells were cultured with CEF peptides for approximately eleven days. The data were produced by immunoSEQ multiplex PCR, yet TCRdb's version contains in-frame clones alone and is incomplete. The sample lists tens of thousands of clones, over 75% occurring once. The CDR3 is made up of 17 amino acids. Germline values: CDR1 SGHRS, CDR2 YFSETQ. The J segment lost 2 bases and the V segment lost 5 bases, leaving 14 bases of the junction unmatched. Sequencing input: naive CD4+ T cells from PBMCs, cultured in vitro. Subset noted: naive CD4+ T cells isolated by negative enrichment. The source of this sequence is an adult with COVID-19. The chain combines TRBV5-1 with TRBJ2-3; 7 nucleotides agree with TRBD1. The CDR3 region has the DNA TGCGCCAGCAGGGGCACCGGGACAGTGGGATACACAGATACGCAGTATTTT. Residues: CASRGTGTVGYTDTQYF.